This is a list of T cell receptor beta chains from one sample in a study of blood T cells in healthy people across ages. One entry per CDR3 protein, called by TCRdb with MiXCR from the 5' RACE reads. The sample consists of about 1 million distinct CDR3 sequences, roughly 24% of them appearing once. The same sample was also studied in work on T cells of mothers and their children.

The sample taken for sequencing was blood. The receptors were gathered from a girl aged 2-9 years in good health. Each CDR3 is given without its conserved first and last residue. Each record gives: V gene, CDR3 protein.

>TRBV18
ASSPEGYYGYT
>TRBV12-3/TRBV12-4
ASRVRNTEAF
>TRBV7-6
ASSLYSLDVNSGSVWGTQY
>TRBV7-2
ASSSRQGATSPPFYEQY
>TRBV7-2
ASGGVTSAAGEQF
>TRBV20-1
SARDQGPYNEQF
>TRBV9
ASSGTSGSGEQY
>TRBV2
ASTREGINEQF
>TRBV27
ASSRGIGQPQH
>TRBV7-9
ASRRVAEETQY
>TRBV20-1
SAHPSGLGAYNEQF
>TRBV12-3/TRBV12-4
ASSLFRTGTGTEAF
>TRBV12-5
ASGWGDWNRVYEQY
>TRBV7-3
ASSLLGEYNEQF
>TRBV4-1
ASSQRDTYNEQF
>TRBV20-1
SAREGGPGTDTQY
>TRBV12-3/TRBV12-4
ASSSPRLLQETQY